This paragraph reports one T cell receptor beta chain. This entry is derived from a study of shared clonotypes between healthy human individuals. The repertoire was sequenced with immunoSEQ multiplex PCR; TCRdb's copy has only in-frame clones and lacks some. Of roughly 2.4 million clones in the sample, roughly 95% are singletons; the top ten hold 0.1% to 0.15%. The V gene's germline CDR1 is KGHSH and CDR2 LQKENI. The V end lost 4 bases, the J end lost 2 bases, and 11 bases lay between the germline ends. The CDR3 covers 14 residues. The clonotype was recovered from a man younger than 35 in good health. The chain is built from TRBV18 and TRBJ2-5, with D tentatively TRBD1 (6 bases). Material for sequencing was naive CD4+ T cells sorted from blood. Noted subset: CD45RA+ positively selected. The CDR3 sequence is CASSLRQEQETQYF. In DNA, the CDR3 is TGTGCCAGCTCACTCCGACAGGAGCAAGAGACCCAGTACTTC.